This passage covers 21 T cell receptor beta chains from one sample sequenced in a study of cytomegalovirus exposure and HLA in healthy donors. The PCR contained 60 Vbeta and 13 Jbeta primers. Method: immunoSEQ multiplex PCR; TCRdb's copy keeps in-frame clones and lacks some. Recorded for this sample: about 130,000 clones. The source material was PBMCs. The source is a man aged 18 to 35 in good health and CMV-seronegative.

The J gene is TRBJ2-7, the V gene TRBV9, with D possibly TRBD2 on 5 matching bases. The CDR3 has 15 residues. The V end was cut by 4 bases, the J end by 3 bases, with 17 bases between. Germline loops: CDR1 SGDLS, CDR2 YYNGEE. In nucleotides, the CDR3 is TGTGCCAGCAGCCAAACCCCCGGGAACAACTACGAGCAGTACTTC. As protein: CASSQTPGNNYEQYF.

The J gene is TRBJ1-1, the V gene TRBV19, with D unclear. Trimming left V 0 bases short and J 5 bases short, with 10 bases between. The CDR3 has 14 residues. The V gene's germline CDR1 is LNHDA and CDR2 SQIVND (reference sequence). The CDR3 loop is CASSIDLGGTEAFF. The CDR3 DNA reads as TGTGCCAGTAGTATAGATCTTGGAGGAACTGAAGCTTTCTTT.

V usage is TRBV7-9 and J usage is TRBJ2-7; tentative D call: TRBD2 (5 bases). The CDR3 is 15 residues long. Deletions cut 6 bases from V and 3 bases from J, with 18 bases between. CDR1 is SEHNR and CDR2 is FQNEAQ in the germline V gene (reference sequence). The CDR3 loop is CASSRAAGTDYEQYF. Here the CDR3 DNA reads TGTGCCAGCAGTCGAGCGGCAGGAACCGACTACGAGCAGTACTTC.

J is TRBJ2-7 and V is TRBV5-1, with D possibly matching TRBD2 (6 bases). Trimming stripped 2 bases from V and 5 bases from J, with 14 bases between. This CDR3 comprises 14 residues. Germline V CDR1 and CDR2: SGHRS, YFSETQ. In DNA, the CDR3 is TGCGCCAGCAGCTTATGGGAAAGGGAGGACGAGCAGTACTTC. Residues: CASSLWEREDEQYF.

The J gene is TRBJ1-2, the V gene TRBV4-1; D call uncertain. The CDR3 consists of 14 residues. From germline, CDR1 is MGHRA and CDR2 YSYEKL. V lost 0 bases and J 6 bases, leaving 11 bases between the germline ends. The CDR3, as DNA: TGCGCCAGCAGCCAAGAACGGGGAAAACATGGCTACACCTTC. This encodes CASSQERGKHGYTF.

The chain employs TRBV7-3 and TRBJ1-5; D might be TRBD1 (5 bases). The germline V gene has CDR1 SGHTA and CDR2 FQGTGA. The CDR3 is made up of 13 amino acids. V shed 2 bases and J shed 5 bases, with 7 bases lying between them. The CDR3 sequence is CASSLGADQPQHF. The CDR3 nucleotides are TGTGCCAGCAGCTTAGGGGCGGATCAGCCCCAGCATTTT.

The CDR3: CASTGVSEQFF. DNA of the CDR3: TGTGCCAGCACCGGGGTCAGCGAGCAGTTCTTC. J is TRBJ2-1 and V is TRBV7-9, with D perhaps matching TRBD2 (5 bases). Trimming took off 7 bases at V and 10 bases at J, with 11 bases between the two ends. Germline V gene data show CDR1 as SEHNR and CDR2 as FQNEAQ (reference sequence). The CDR3 contains 11 residues.

The V and J genes are TRBV6-4 and TRBJ1-2, with 7 positions matching TRBD1. Germline V gene lookup returns CDR1 MRHNA and CDR2 SNTAGT. The CDR3 has 15 amino acids. V shed 5 bases and J 4 bases; nucleotides not matched to a gene: 10. The CDR3 coding sequence is TGTGCCAGCAGTATGAGACAGGGAAGTGTCTATGGCTACACCTTC. Protein product: CASSMRQGSVYGYTF.

The chain has TRBV9 and TRBJ2-3, with 7 bases identical to TRBD1. Germline loops: CDR1 SGDLS, CDR2 YYNGEE. This CDR3 has 15 residues. J lost 0 bases, V lost 4 bases, and 5 bases had no gene match. The CDR3 nucleotides are TGTGCCAGCAGCCCCCGGGACAGTAGCACAGATACGCAGTATTTT. Amino acid sequence: CASSPRDSSTDTQYF.

The rearrangement links TRBV27 to TRBJ2-5; 7 positions match TRBD1. The CDR3 has 15 residues. The germline V gene has CDR1 MNHEY and CDR2 SMNVEV (reference sequence). Losses at the gene ends were 5 bases for V and 4 bases for J; bases not matched to a gene: 10. The CDR3 here is CASSRTGEGGETQYF. The CDR3 coding sequence is TGTGCCAGCAGTCGAACAGGGGAAGGAGGAGAGACCCAGTACTTC.

The CDR3 sequence is CSVVTSGRANEQFF. The CDR3 nucleotides read TGCAGCGTTGTGACTAGCGGGAGGGCCAATGAGCAGTTCTTC. The genes are TRBV29-1 and TRBJ2-1; 14 bases align to TRBD2. CDR1 is SQVTM and CDR2 is ANQGSEA in the germline V gene. The CDR3 covers 14 residues. V shed 4 bases and J 6 bases; nucleotides not matched to a gene: 2.

The chain couples TRBV18 to TRBJ2-1; perhaps TRBD1 as D (5 bases). Germline CDR1 KGHSH, CDR2 LQKENI. The CDR3 consists of 14 residues. V gave up 3 bases and J gave up 5 bases, with 11 bases separating them. The CDR3: CASSPTQDNNEQFF. DNA of the CDR3: TGTGCCAGCTCACCGACACAGGACAACAATGAGCAGTTCTTC.

This chain joins TRBV4-1 and TRBJ1-2; D unresolved. Germline assignment: CDR1 MGHRA and CDR2 YSYEKL. This CDR3 spans 13 amino acids. V lost 3 bases and J lost 8, with 13 bases in between. The CDR3 sequence: CASSHPSGYGYTF. The CDR3 DNA sequence: TGCGCCAGCAGCCACCCCTCGGGATACGGCTACACCTTC.

J is TRBJ2-3 and V is TRBV9; TRBD2 might be the D (6 bases). The CDR3 sequence is 13 residues long. Trimming took 4 bases from V and 5 from J, leaving 11 bases between them. CDR1 SGDLS and CDR2 YYNGEE come from the germline V gene. DNA of the CDR3: TGTGCCAGCAGCTTCTGGGGGGAAGATACGCAGTATTTT. Its translation: CASSFWGEDTQYF.

CDR3 sequence: CASSLQGTENQPQHF. The DNA for the CDR3 is TGTGCCAGCAGCTTACAGGGAACCGAAAATCAGCCCCAGCATTTT. This rearrangement joins TRBV28 to TRBJ1-5, with D tentatively TRBD1 (6 bases). There are 15 residues in the CDR3. Germline V gene sequence: CDR1 MDHEN, CDR2 SYDVKM. Trimming left V 6 bases short and J 4 bases short, with 16 bases between.

The chain joins TRBV2 to TRBJ2-2; 9 nucleotides align to TRBD2. The germline V gene encodes CDR1 SNHLY and CDR2 FYNNEI. The CDR3 length is 20 residues. V lost 2 bases and J lost 2; bases outside the gene matches: 15. This CDR3 is CASSERRLAAPEANTGELFF. The CDR3 DNA reads TGTGCCAGCAGTGAACGTCGACTAGCGGCCCCCGAAGCTAACACCGGGGAGCTGTTTTTT.

This chain links TRBV19 with TRBJ1-5; D gene unclear. The CDR3 consists of 13 residues. Germline lookup yields CDR1 LNHDA and CDR2 SQIVND (reference sequence). Trimming took off 5 bases at V and 9 bases at J, with 14 bases between the two ends. The CDR3 is CASSDTGRRPQHF. The CDR3 bases are TGTGCCAGTAGTGACACTGGGCGACGGCCCCAGCATTTT.

The rearrangement joins TRBV4-1 to TRBJ2-5; 7 bases are a match to TRBD2. The CDR3 runs to 13 residues. V trimming: 3 bases; J trimming: 7 bases; junction bases outside the gene matches: 5. CDR1 and CDR2 (germline): MGHRA, YSYEKL. The DNA for the CDR3 is TGCGCCAGCAGCCACCCTTGGGAGGGGACCCAGTACTTC. It encodes CASSHPWEGTQYF.

The chain links TRBV6-5 to TRBJ2-5; D is unclear. CDR1 and CDR2 from the germline V gene are MNHEY and SVGAGI. The CDR3 has 12 amino acids. The V end lost 5 bases, the J end lost 4 bases, and 8 bases lay between the germline ends. The CDR3 region has the DNA TGTGCCAGCAGTGCAGATCGAGAGACCCAGTACTTC. Its protein is CASSADRETQYF.

The chain uses TRBV9 and TRBJ2-1, with 12 bases that match TRBD2. Trimming at V came to 4 bases and at J to 7 bases, leaving 6 bases not matched to a gene. CDR3 length equals 15 residues. From germline, CDR1 is SGDLS and CDR2 YYNGEE. The CDR3 bases are TGTGCCAGCAGCCAACCTAGCGGGGGGGCTAATGAGCAGTTCTTC. Translating gives CASSQPSGGANEQFF. The whole variable domain, remainder taken from reference TRBV9 and TRBJ2-1, is DSGVTQTPKHLITATGQRVTLRCSPRSGDLSVYWYQQSLDQGLQFLIQYYNGEERAKGNILERFSAQQFPDLHSELNLSSLELGDSALYFCASSQPSGGANEQFFGPGTRLTVL.

The chain links TRBV2 to TRBJ2-3; possibly TRBD2 for D (5 bases). V was cut by 7 bases and J by 5 bases, with 16 bases left in between. Per germline, CDR1 SNHLY and CDR2 FYNNEI. The CDR3 has 14 residues. CDR3 protein: CASTTPWGEDTQYF. The CDR3 DNA sequence: TGTGCCAGCACAACCCCATGGGGAGAAGATACGCAGTATTTT.